This paragraph reports one TCR beta chain. No antigen is known for it. Trimming stripped 6 bases from V and 0 bases from J, with 12 bases between. Germline V gives CDR1 MNHNS, CDR2 SASEGT. This CDR3 comprises 14 residues. This sample is part of a study of cytomegalovirus exposure and HLA in healthy donors. The PCR used 60 Vbeta and 13 Jbeta primers. Generated by immunoSEQ multiplex PCR, the TCRdb table keeps only in-frame clones and is missing some. The sample has 43,000 or so clones, around 64% seen once. Study results and limitations: Three of the chains that were CMV-associated were confirmed in vitro to be specific for CMV antigens. The study designated 150 to 200 TCR beta chains cytomegalovirus-associated. Later on, a genetic analysis was performed. It linked a missense variant in DCLRE1C with V- and J-gene trimming of TCR beta.

Likely unrecorded immune exposures existed in these nominally healthy donors. The clonotype comes from a human donor in good health. The rearrangement uses TRBV6-1 and TRBJ2-7; weak D call: TRBD1 (5 bases). What was sequenced was PBMCs. For the CDR3, the DNA is TGTGCCAGCAGGAAGACGACAGACTCCTACGAGCAGTACTTC. It is translated as CASRKTTDSYEQYF.